This entry lists 32 T cell receptor beta chains sequenced from one sample in a study of radiotherapy plus CTLA-4 blockade in lung cancer. This table comes from immunoSEQ multiplex PCR, and its TCRdb copy is limited to in-frame clones, with some not included. The data show around 110,000 clones, with 80% to 90% seen just once and over 6% held by the top ten. Sample: peripheral blood, taken from a patient treated with radiotherapy plus ipilimumab. All receptors come from a human donor with non-small cell lung cancer that progressed on radiotherapy plus ipilimumab.

The chain links TRBV11-3 to TRBJ2-1; TRBD2 matches 10 bases. The CDR3 extends over 15 amino acids. J lost 6 bases, V lost 5 bases, and 7 bases had no gene match. Germline V gene lookup returns CDR1 SGHNT and CDR2 YENEEA. CDR3 amino acids: CASSTPGLATNEQFF. The CDR3 nucleotides are TGTGCCAGCAGCACACCGGGACTAGCGACCAATGAGCAGTTCTTC. Full variable domain (missing parts from reference TRBV11-3 and TRBJ2-1): EAGVVQSPRYKIIEKKQPVAFWCNPISGHNTLYWYLQNLGQGPELLIRYENEEAVDDSQLPKDRFSAERLKGVDSTLKIQPAELGDSAVYLCASSTPGLATNEQFFGPGTRLTVL.

This chain connects TRBV9 to TRBJ2-5, with D possibly TRBD1 on 5 matching bases. Matching the DNA end better, TRBJ2-7 makes the J call doubtful. This CDR3 is 16 amino acids long. CDR1 is SGDLS, CDR2 YYNGEE, per germline. In DNA, the CDR3 is TGTGCCAGCAGCCTTACCGCAGACAGTGCAACCTACGAGCAGTACTTC. Translating gives CASSLTADSATYEQYF.

The chain has TRBV2 and TRBJ2-4; 7 positions match TRBD1. The CDR3 length is 14 residues. After removal of 2 bases from V and 7 bases from J, the junction contained 5 bases not matched to a gene. The germline V gene has CDR1 SNHLY and CDR2 FYNNEI. In nucleotides, the CDR3 is TGTGCCAGCAGTGAAACAGGGGTCAGGAACATTCAGTACTTC. Its translation: CASSETGVRNIQYF. The full variable domain, rest sourced from reference TRBV2 and TRBJ2-4, is EPEVTQTPSHQVTQMGQEVILRCVPISNHLYFYWYRQILGQKVEFLVSFYNNEISEKSEIFDDQFSVERPDGSNFTLKIRSTKLEDSAMYFCASSETGVRNIQYFGAGTRLSVL.

This chain uses TRBV7-3 with TRBJ1-5; D not resolved. The germline V gene has CDR1 SGHTA and CDR2 FQGTGA. V was clipped by 3 bases and J by 3 bases, with 6 bases between them. This CDR3 region has 13 residues. CDR3: CASSLSVNQPQHF. CDR3 DNA: TGTGCCAGCAGCTTGTCCGTCAATCAGCCCCAGCATTTT.

This clone was observed a handful of times. The chain couples TRBV5-1 to TRBJ1-3; perhaps TRBD1 as D (6 bases). This CDR3 spans 14 amino acids. V shed 0 bases and J shed 4 bases, with 8 bases lying between them. In germline, CDR1 is SGHRS, CDR2 YFSETQ. CDR3 protein: CASSLGDIGNTIYF. The CDR3 DNA reads as TGCGCCAGCAGCTTGGGGGACATCGGAAACACCATATATTTT.

The chain recombines TRBV6-5 with TRBJ2-7; 9 nucleotides line up with TRBD2. Per the germline V gene, CDR1 is MNHEY and CDR2 is SVGAGI. V lost 5 bases to trimming and J lost 4 bases; unmatched junction nucleotides: 6. The CDR3 sequence is 14 residues long. CDR3 loop: CASSRGREGYEQYF. The DNA of the CDR3 is TGTGCCAGCAGTCGTGGGCGGGAGGGATACGAGCAGTACTTC.

Points on this clone: One end of the junction does not line up with germline, which may come from a read error. The chain has TRBV27 and TRBJ2-5; 9 nucleotides agree with TRBD1. Germline V gene data show CDR1 as MNHEY and CDR2 as SMNVEV (reference sequence). CDR3 length equals 15 residues. The CDR3 DNA sequence: TGTGTCAGCAGTCCGGACAGGGGTCCCCCGGGGACCCAGTACTTC. Its translation is CVSSPDRGPPGTQYF.

This chain uses TRBV5-1 with TRBJ2-7, with TRBD1 as a possible D gene (6 bases). Germline V lookup: CDR1 SGHRS, CDR2 YFSETQ. This CDR3 comprises 13 residues. The ends were cut back, 2 bases at V and 4 bases at J, with 10 bases in the middle. For the CDR3, the DNA is TGCGCCAGCAGCTTAAGGGACACGTACGAGCAGTACTTC. It codes for CASSLRDTYEQYF.

V and J are TRBV14 and TRBJ1-3; D remains unclear. This CDR3 has 14 amino acids. The germline V and J ends were trimmed by 0 bases and 2 bases, with 5 bases remaining between them. Germline V gene lookup returns CDR1 SGHDN and CDR2 FVKESK. CDR3 in DNA: TGTGCCAGCAGCCAAGACTTAACTGGAAACACCATATATTTT. It is translated as CASSQDLTGNTIYF. Looking up the rest from reference TRBV14 and TRBJ1-3 gives the full variable domain: EAGVTQFPSHSVIEKGQTVTLRCDPISGHDNLYWYRRVMGKEIKFLLHFVKESKQDESGMPNNRFLAERTGGTYSTLKVQPAELEDSGVYFCASSQDLTGNTIYFGEGSWLTVV.

CDR3 bases: TGTGCCAGCAGCTTGCGGGGACAGGAGCAGTACTTC. Residues: CASSLRGQEQYF. The chain is built from TRBV7-2 and TRBJ2-7, with D possibly being TRBD1 (7 bases). The ends were cut back, 3 bases at V and 7 bases at J, with 10 bases in the middle. The CDR3 contains 12 residues. Germline assignment: CDR1 SGHTA and CDR2 FQGNSA.

The chain joins TRBV9 to TRBJ1-1; D is unresolved. CDR1 is SGDLS and CDR2 is YYNGEE in the germline V gene. Trimming took off 0 bases at V and 5 bases at J, with 11 bases between the two ends. The length of the CDR3 is 14 residues. Here the CDR3 reads CASSVAGGGTEAFF. CDR3 DNA: TGTGCCAGCAGCGTAGCCGGTGGCGGAACTGAAGCTTTCTTT.

The rearrangement links TRBV6-1 to TRBJ1-2, with no clear D. CDR1 is MNHNS and CDR2 is SASEGT in the germline V gene. CDR3 length: 14 amino acids. Trimming shortened V by 2 bases and J by 1 base, and 8 bases separated the two germline ends. Written as DNA, the CDR3 is TGTGCCAGCAGTGAATATAGAATTAACTATGGCTACACCTTC. Protein: CASSEYRINYGYTF.

The chain is built from TRBV11-2 and TRBJ2-7; a possible D gene is TRBD1 (5 bases). Germline assignment: CDR1 SGHAT and CDR2 FQNNGV. Trimming took off 3 bases at V and 7 bases at J, with 10 bases between the two ends. CDR3 length: 12 residues. This chain's CDR3 is CASSFLGREQYF. CDR3 nucleotide sequence: TGTGCCAGCAGCTTCCTGGGGCGGGAGCAGTACTTC.

V and J are TRBV15 and TRBJ2-7, with D tentatively TRBD2 (6 bases). CDR3 size: 17 residues. Trimming left V 0 bases short and J 2 bases short, with 17 bases between. Per the germline V gene, CDR1 is LNHNV and CDR2 is YYDKDF (reference sequence). CDR3 in DNA: TGTGCCACCAGCAGAGATCCTCGCGGGGCCACCCCCTACGAGCAGTACTTC. It yields the protein CATSRDPRGATPYEQYF.

CDR3 in amino acids: CASSGVRNYGYTF. CDR3 DNA sequence: TGTGCCAGCAGTGGAGTAAGGAACTATGGCTACACCTTC. The rearrangement uses TRBV6-1 and TRBJ1-2; D remains unclear. Germline CDR1 is MNHNS and CDR2 is SASEGT. The ends were cut back, 4 bases at V and 2 bases at J, with 8 bases in the middle. CDR3 length: 13 residues.

The chain has TRBV6-1 and TRBJ2-7; 9 nucleotides line up with TRBD1. V shed 7 bases and J 5 bases; nucleotides not matched to a gene: 12. CDR1 is MNHNS and CDR2 is SASEGT in the germline V gene. The CDR3 is 15 amino acids. CDR3 sequence: CASKQVGTGRNEQYF. The CDR3 nucleotides read TGTGCCAGCAAGCAGGTCGGGACAGGGCGGAACGAGCAGTACTTC.

The chain uses TRBV28 and TRBJ1-4; the match to TRBD1 covers 8 bases. Germline CDR1 reads MDHEN; CDR2 reads SYDVKM. This CDR3 region has 14 residues. CDR3 in DNA: TGTGCGACAGGGGTTCAGACGGCTAATGAAAAACTGTTTTTT. Its protein product is CATGVQTANEKLFF.

The chain couples TRBV5-1 to TRBJ2-7, with D possibly matching TRBD2 (5 bases). Germline loops: CDR1 SGHRS, CDR2 YFSETQ. The CDR3 covers 15 residues. The germline V and J ends were trimmed by 2 bases and 6 bases, with 18 bases remaining between them. CDR3 nucleotide sequence: TGCGCCAGCAGCTTAGAGGGAAACCCTTTGGGCGAGCAGTACTTC. Amino acids: CASSLEGNPLGEQYF. The complete variable domain, with remaining parts taken from reference TRBV5-1 and TRBJ2-7, reads KAGVTQTPRYLIKTRGQQVTLSCSPISGHRSVSWYQQTPGQGLQFLFEYFSETQRNKGNFPGRFSGRQFSNSRSEMNVSTLELGDSALYLCASSLEGNPLGEQYFGPGTRLTVT.

This sequence joins TRBV19 and TRBJ1-2; 7 positions agree with TRBD1. With 3 bases clipped from V and 4 bases from J, the junction kept 8 bases outside the gene matches. Germline CDR1 reads LNHDA; CDR2 reads SQIVND (reference sequence). The CDR3 covers 15 residues. The CDR3 here is CASSMVRGGSYGYTF. DNA for the CDR3: TGTGCCAGTAGTATGGTCCGAGGGGGCAGCTATGGCTACACCTTC.

This clone appeared a single time. The DNA for the CDR3 is TGCGCCAGCAGCTCCACAGCGGGCTCCGTCGAGCAGTACTTC. This translates into CASSSTAGSVEQYF. V and J are TRBV5-1 and TRBJ2-7, with a weak D call TRBD2 (6 bases). CDR3 length: 14 amino acids. Between the trimmed V and J ends, which lost 3 bases and 6 bases, there was a span of 16 bases. Germline V CDR1 and CDR2: SGHRS, YFSETQ.

This chain joins TRBV11-3 and TRBJ2-5; 8 nucleotides line up with TRBD1. Germline V gene sequence: CDR1 SGHNT, CDR2 YENEEA. The V gene end was trimmed by 2 bases and the J gene end by 11 bases; junction bases not matched to a gene: 4. The CDR3 totals 12 residues. Written as DNA, the CDR3 is TGTGCCAGCAGCTTATCAGGGGGCGGACAGTACTTC. This translates into CASSLSGGGQYF.

In its sample, this clone was seen once. V usage is TRBV2 and J usage is TRBJ2-1; 8 nucleotides align to TRBD2. Germline CDR1 is SNHLY and CDR2 is FYNNEI. There are 16 residues in the CDR3. V gave up 7 bases and J gave up 8 bases; unmatched junction bases: 16. CDR3 protein: CASILRGTSFGYEQFF. CDR3 coding DNA: TGTGCCAGCATTTTAAGGGGGACTAGTTTCGGATATGAGCAGTTCTTC.

The V and J genes are TRBV7-9 and TRBJ2-2, with 9 bases that match TRBD1. The germline V gene has CDR1 SEHNR and CDR2 FQNEAQ (reference sequence). Trimming removed 5 bases from V and 5 bases from J; junction bases left unmatched: 12. The CDR3 length is 17 residues. Written as DNA, the CDR3 is TGTGCCAGCAGCGCTACCGGGACAGGGAGGTATACCGGGGAGCTGTTTTTT. Its protein product is CASSATGTGRYTGELFF.

This CDR3 is CASSRGGETQYF. In nucleotides, the CDR3 is TGTGCCAGCAGCCGTGGGGGGGAGACCCAGTACTTC. The chain couples TRBV9 to TRBJ2-5; tentatively, D is TRBD2 (6 bases). CDR3 size: 12 residues. V shed 4 bases and J shed 5 bases, with 9 bases lying between them. The germline gives CDR1 SGDLS, CDR2 YYNGEE.

The rearrangement uses TRBV28 and TRBJ1-2; D gene uncertain. V was shortened by 6 bases and J by 1 base, with 15 bases between the two germline ends. CDR3 length: 15 residues. Germline lookup yields CDR1 MDHEN and CDR2 SYDVKM. This CDR3 reads CASRYTLGNNYGYTF. The CDR3 DNA sequence: TGTGCCAGCAGATATACATTGGGGAATAACTATGGCTACACCTTC.

This clone was detected once. This sequence joins TRBV29-1 and TRBJ2-7, with 7 bases aligning to TRBD1. Germline CDR1 is SQVTM and CDR2 is ANQGSEA. J gave up 2 bases and V 1 base, and 2 bases lay outside the gene matches. The CDR3 extends over 13 amino acids. CDR3 in amino acids: CSVEGQGPYEQYF. The CDR3 DNA reads TGCAGCGTTGAAGGACAGGGTCCCTACGAGCAGTACTTC.

V is TRBV6-6 and J is TRBJ1-2; the D gene is possibly TRBD1 (5 bases). With 2 bases removed from V and 4 bases from J, the gap between germline ends came to 11 bases. Germline CDR1 reads MNHNY; CDR2 reads SVGAGI (reference sequence). The CDR3 runs to 14 residues. CDR3 nucleotide sequence: TGTGCCAGCAGTTACGTAGGGGATGGCTATGGCTACACCTTC. Translated: CASSYVGDGYGYTF.

This chain links TRBV29-1 with TRBJ2-1; the D gene is possibly TRBD2 (5 bases). Trimming shortened V by 7 bases and J by 5 bases, and 15 bases separated the two germline ends. The CDR3 is 13 amino acids. Germline CDR1 is SQVTM and CDR2 is ANQGSEA. Written as DNA, the CDR3 is TGCAGCGGGGCCGGGATACGGAACAATGAGCAGTTCTTC. Residues: CSGAGIRNNEQFF.

This chain links TRBV30 with TRBJ2-2; D may be TRBD1 or TRBD2 (5 bases each). Germline V lookup: CDR1 GTSNPN, CDR2 SVGIG (reference sequence). With 3 bases removed from V and 2 bases from J, the gap between germline ends came to 16 bases. The CDR3 length is 16 residues. The CDR3 bases are TGTGCCTGGAGACATACCGGGACCCTTAACACCGGGGAGCTGTTTTTT. Amino acid sequence: CAWRHTGTLNTGELFF.

The CDR3 DNA is TGTGCCAGCAGCTTAGAAAGGACAGTCATGAACACTGAAGCTTTCTTT. This encodes CASSLERTVMNTEAFF. The chain combines TRBV7-9 with TRBJ1-1; the D gene is possibly TRBD1 (6 bases). V was trimmed by 1 base and J by 0 bases, leaving 12 bases between them. The CDR3 covers 16 residues. CDR1 and CDR2 (germline): SEHNR, FQNEAQ (reference sequence).

The chain has TRBV5-5 and TRBJ1-2, with D uncertain. V lost 4 bases, J lost 5 bases, and 21 bases lay in between. The CDR3 length is 16 residues. From germline, CDR1 is SGHKS and CDR2 YYEKEE (reference sequence). The CDR3 nucleotides read TGTGCCAGCAGCCCCCTTCCGCAGGACGGTGGATATGGCTACACCTTC. This translates into CASSPLPQDGGYGYTF. Filled out from reference TRBV5-5 and TRBJ1-2, the complete variable domain reads DAGVTQSPTHLIKTRGQQVTLRCSPISGHKSVSWYQQVLGQGPQFIFQYYEKEERGRGNFPDRFSARQFPNYSSELNVNALLLGDSALYLCASSPLPQDGGYGYTFGSGTRLTVV.

The chain carries TRBV7-9 and TRBJ1-1; 7 bases fit TRBD1. Germline CDR1 is SEHNR and CDR2 is FQNEAQ (reference sequence). V gave up 8 bases and J gave up 8 bases; unmatched junction bases: 8. This CDR3 is built from 12 residues. DNA of the CDR3: TGTGCCAGCGGGGACAGTGTGAGGGAAGCTTTCTTT. Encoded protein: CASGDSVREAFF.